This T cell receptor beta chain appears in the sequencing data of a study of cytomegalovirus exposure and HLA in healthy donors. CDR1 is SGDLS and CDR2 is YYNGEE in the germline V gene. This CDR3 has 16 amino acids. V shed 1 base and J 5 bases; nucleotides not matched to a gene: 9. Vbeta (60) and Jbeta (13) primers were used in the PCR. Repertoires were generated with immunoSEQ multiplex PCR, while TCRdb's copy carries only in-frame clones and drops some. The top ten hold 0.65% to 0.95% of the sample, which has approximately 170,000 clones, 76% seen once. Input material: PBMCs. The TCR comes from a female donor in good health and CMV-seronegative. The chain employs TRBV9 and TRBJ2-5, with 9 bases that match TRBD1. The CDR3 coding sequence is TGTGCCAGCAGCGTAAGAGGGGACAGGGCGGGGGAGACCCAGTACTTC. Protein: CASSVRGDRAGETQYF. Combining the CDR3 with reference TRBV9 and TRBJ2-5 gives the whole variable domain DSGVTQTPKHLITATGQRVTLRCSPRSGDLSVYWYQQSLDQGLQFLIQYYNGEERAKGNILERFSAQQFPDLHSELNLSSLELGDSALYFCASSVRGDRAGETQYFGPGTRLLVL.